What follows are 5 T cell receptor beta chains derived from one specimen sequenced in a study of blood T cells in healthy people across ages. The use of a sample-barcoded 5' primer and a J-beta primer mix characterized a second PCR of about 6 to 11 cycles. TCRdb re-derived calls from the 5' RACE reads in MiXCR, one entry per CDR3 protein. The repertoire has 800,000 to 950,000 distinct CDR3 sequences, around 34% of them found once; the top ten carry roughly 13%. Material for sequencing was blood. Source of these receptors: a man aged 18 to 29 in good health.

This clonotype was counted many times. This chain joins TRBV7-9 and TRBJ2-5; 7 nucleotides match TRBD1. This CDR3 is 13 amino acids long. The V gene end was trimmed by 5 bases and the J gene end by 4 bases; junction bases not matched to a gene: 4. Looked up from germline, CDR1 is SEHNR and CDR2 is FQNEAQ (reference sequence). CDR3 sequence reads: CASSGGQRETQYF. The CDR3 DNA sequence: TGTGCCAGCAGCGGGGGACAGAGAGAGACCCAGTACTTC.

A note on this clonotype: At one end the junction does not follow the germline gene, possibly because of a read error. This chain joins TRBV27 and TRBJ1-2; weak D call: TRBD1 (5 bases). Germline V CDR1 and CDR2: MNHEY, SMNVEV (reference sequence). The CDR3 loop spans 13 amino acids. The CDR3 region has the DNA TGTGCCAGCAGTCCGGGGCCGAGGGATGGCCACACCTTC. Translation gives CASSPGPRDGHTF.

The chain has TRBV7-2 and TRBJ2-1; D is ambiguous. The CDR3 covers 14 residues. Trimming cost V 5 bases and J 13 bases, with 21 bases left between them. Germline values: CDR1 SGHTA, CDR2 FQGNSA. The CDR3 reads CASSQTWPAETQFF. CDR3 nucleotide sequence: TGTGCCAGCAGCCAAACTTGGCCGGCGGAGACCCAGTTCTTC.

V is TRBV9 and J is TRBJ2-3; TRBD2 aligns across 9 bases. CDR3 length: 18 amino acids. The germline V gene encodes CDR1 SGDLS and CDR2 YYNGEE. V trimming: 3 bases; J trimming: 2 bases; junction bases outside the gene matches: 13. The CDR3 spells CASSARLAENGNTDTQYF. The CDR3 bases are TGTGCCAGCAGCGCCAGACTAGCGGAAAATGGGAACACAGATACGCAGTATTTT. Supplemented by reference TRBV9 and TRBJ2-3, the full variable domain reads DSGVTQTPKHLITATGQRVTLRCSPRSGDLSVYWYQQSLDQGLQFLIQYYNGEERAKGNILERFSAQQFPDLHSELNLSSLELGDSALYFCASSARLAENGNTDTQYFGPGTRLTVL.

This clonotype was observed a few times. Here the CDR3 DNA reads TGTGCCAGCAGCTTAGTTGGGGCCCCGGCTTACAATGAGCAGTTCTTC. Protein product: CASSLVGAPAYNEQFF. V gene TRBV7-2 combines with J gene TRBJ2-1; D might be TRBD1 (5 bases). Germline values: CDR1 SGHTA, CDR2 FQGNSA. V was cut by 1 base and J by 4 bases, with 14 bases left in between. CDR3 size: 16 residues.